This record covers a single TCR beta chain. At one of its ends the junction is not consistent with the germline gene, which may arise from a read error. These data come from a study of long-term antiretroviral therapy in people with HIV. This was the immunoSEQ v3.0 assay at survey level. Measured with immunoSEQ multiplex PCR; TCRdb has only the in-frame clones, and not every one. The sample holds about 48,000 clones, around 84% seen once. The clonotype was recovered from a young woman with HIV. Here the sequenced sample was unsorted PBMCs, taken 0.8 years after starting antiretroviral therapy.

The CDR3 here is CASSFGTGGLFF. In nucleotides, the CDR3 is TGCGCCAGCAGCTTCGGGACAGGGGGGCTGTTTTTT. The chain employs TRBV5-1 and TRBJ2-2; 11 bases align to TRBD1. Germline CDR1 and CDR2: SGHRS and YFSETQ. The CDR3 is 12 residues long.